Listed here is a single TCR beta chain. This clonotype was seen more than once but under ten times. Its specific antigen is unknown. Base qualities are not recorded, but no much larger clone differs from it by a single base. Library method: 5' RACE. Sequencing was performed on an Illumina HiSeq 2500. A second PCR of about 6 to 11 cycles was performed with a sample-barcoded 5' primer and a J-beta primer mix. A template-switch 5' adaptor carrying 12 random nucleotides introduced a unique molecular identifier onto each TCR beta cDNA molecule. Each sample yielded at least 3 million CDR3-containing paired-end reads. First-strand cDNA was synthesized from all RNA with the Mint cDNA synthesis kit, primed by a TRBC-specific oligonucleotide. Following uracil-DNA glycosylase treatment, all cDNA underwent a first 18-cycle PCR with the universal primers M1SS and BC2_uni_R. The published analysis was carried out like this. For normalization, 1 million high-quality reads, each with a distinct molecular identifier, were randomly selected from each sample. Reads sharing molecular identifiers were discarded rather than binned into consensus sequences. MiTCR, set to a Q25 quality threshold and the strictest error-elimination algorithm, was used for CDR3 identification, clonotype clustering and error correction. Lower-bound total TCR beta diversity was estimated with a nonparametric unseen species model using Euler transformation. TCRdb trimmed public reads at Q25 via fastp, called clones via MiXCR and kept in-frame beta chains. Each entry merges the rows of one CDR3 protein and shows their most common DNA and genes. The V and J calls were determined by TCRdb, not by the authors. Recorded for this sample are about 800,000 distinct CDR3 sequences; around 25% of them occurred a single time. Around 3.6% of the sample rests with the top ten.

This sample is part of a study of blood T cells in healthy people across ages (dated by TCRdb to between 2014 and 2016). In terms of the full investigation: In model experiments, template switching captured roughly one uniquely barcoded TCR beta cDNA molecule for every two T cells. The study measured age-related changes in TCR beta repertoire diversity using deep sequencing normalized with unique cDNA molecular identifiers. The donors were split into four age groups: young (average around 16 years), middle-aged (39), aged (more than 60) and long-lived (over 80). For two donors (one aged 18 to 30 and one aged 80 or older), the study analyzed two additional independent replicas of 1 million unique cDNA reads from the same blood draw.

The donors were some 36 Caucasian individuals from Russia, aged roughly 6 to 90 years, who were systemically healthy. Each donor gave around 9.9 milliliters of peripheral blood, collected into EDTA-treated Vacutainer tubes. Ficoll-Paque density-gradient centrifugation was used to isolate PBMCs, with at least 6.5 million per sample. Total RNA was extracted from PBMCs with Trizol reagent, with at least 6 micrograms obtained per sample. Naive CD45RAhigh/CD27high T cell percentages were measured by flow cytometry on a PBMC aliquot from every donor. Summary of the overall study and its limitations: As age increased, observed TCR beta diversity per million T cells dropped in a roughly linear way, and a significant reduction was already evident by age about 36. Observed TCR beta diversity correlated strongly with the percentage of naive T cells measured by flow cytometry. Compared with the aged group, the long-lived group had more naive CD4+ T cells, fewer expanded clones and increased TCR diversity, a pattern suggesting age selection. Because the CMV infection status of the donors was unknown, age-related changes in expanded clonotypes may potentially have been confounded. Conclusive comparison of naive and antigen-experienced compartments was prevented by the profiling of bulk unsorted PBMCs. Estimates of total diversity from one million sequenced T cells were regarded as lower bounds and underestimates.

CDR1 and CDR2 are drawn from the germline V gene: ENHRY, SYGVKD. The CDR3 sequence holds 15 residues, the cysteine and phenylalanine included. Only the CDR3 DNA is retained, 45 bases long and in frame from the first base. Deletion took 5 bases off V and 6 bases off J, with a span of 19 bases between the germline ends. The data were also submitted as part of a second study, on T cells of mothers and their children. Per that second paper: The donors were nine systemically healthy Caucasian individuals, made up of three mothers and their six children. cDNA synthesis consumed the entire amount of extracted RNA, loaded at about 1.5 ug RNA in each 15 ul reaction. In the second PCR, sample barcodes and 2-4 random nucleotides were introduced via the M1S primer. Each mother yielded over 9 million TCR beta CDR3 reads and each child 3 million or so reads. In both related and unrelated pairs, thymic selection shapes the output of TCR recombination in a similar way, with inherited differences having only a minor effect. Normalized repertoire overlap in related mother-child pairs was always slightly higher than in unrelated mother-child pairs, but the difference was never significant. With a sensitivity of approximately 96 clones per million clonotypes, no persistent microchimeric T cell clones were detected. Deep NGS was used in the study to compare the TCR beta repertoires of mothers and children and to look for features that separate related mother-child pairs from unrelated individuals. Mothers averaged 40 +/- 4 years of age and children averaged roughly 12 +/- 4 years. Libraries were sequenced on Illumina HiSeq 2000 with 100+100 nt paired-end reads after adapter ligation with NEBNext reagents. To avoid cross-contamination, the mother libraries and the child libraries were prepared a month apart and sequenced in separate runs. For each donor, between roughly 500,000 and 2,100,000 distinct TCR beta clonotypes were identified. Naive TCR beta clonotypes were estimated from low-frequency clonotypes matched to each donor's FACS-determined naive share, without sorting.

The receptor was derived from a boy younger than 18 in good health. The chain links TRBV10-3 with TRBJ2-5; a weak D assignment points to TRBD2 (7 bases agree). The specimen sequenced was blood. The DNA reads TGTGCCATCAGTCCGCAGGGGACTATTGGAAAGACCCAGTACTTC. Its amino acids are CAISPQGTIGKTQYF.